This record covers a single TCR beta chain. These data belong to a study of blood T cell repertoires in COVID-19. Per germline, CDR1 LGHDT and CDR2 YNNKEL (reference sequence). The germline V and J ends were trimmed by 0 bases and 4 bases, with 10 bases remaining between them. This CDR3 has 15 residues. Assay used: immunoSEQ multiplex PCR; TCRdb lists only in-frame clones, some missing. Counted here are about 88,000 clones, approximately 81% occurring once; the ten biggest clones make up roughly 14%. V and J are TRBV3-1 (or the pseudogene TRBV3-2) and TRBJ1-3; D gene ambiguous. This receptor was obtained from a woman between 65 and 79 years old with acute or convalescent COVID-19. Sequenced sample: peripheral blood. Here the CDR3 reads CASSQDGGLGNTIYF. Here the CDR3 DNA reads TGTGCCAGCAGCCAAGATGGAGGCCTCGGAAACACCATATATTTT.